The 10 T cell receptor beta chains below were found in one sample sequenced in a study of OX40 agonist ivuxolimab in advanced cancers. Sequencing used immunoSEQ multiplex PCR; TCRdb keeps in-frame clones, though not all of them. The sample contains about 82,000 clones, 91% of which appear only once. This specimen consisted of CD4+ or CD8+ T cells sorted from blood, obtained in a trial of the OX40 agonist ivuxolimab. These TCRs come from an adult with an advanced solid tumor such as melanoma, head and neck, liver or kidney cancer.

The chain joins TRBV10-3 to TRBJ1-4; TRBD1 aligns across 11 bases. Germline CDR1 ENHRY, CDR2 SYGVKD. The CDR3 runs to 15 residues. V was clipped by 0 bases and J by 13 bases; unmatched bases: 7. Written as DNA, the CDR3 is TGTGCCATCAGTGAGTCAGTGGGACAGGGGGAAGGACTGTTTTTT. Amino acid sequence: CAISESVGQGEGLFF.

The V and J genes are TRBV30 and TRBJ1-2; a possible D gene is TRBD1 (5 bases). The length of the CDR3 is 14 residues. V was clipped by 5 bases and J by 5 bases, with 18 bases between them. The germline gives CDR1 GTSNPN, CDR2 SVGIG (reference sequence). The CDR3 spells CAWDWATGSYGYTF. The CDR3 region has the DNA TGTGCCTGGGACTGGGCAACAGGTTCTTATGGCTACACCTTC.

The rearrangement joins TRBV7-2 to TRBJ2-7; 12 bases map to TRBD2. The CDR3 length is 15 residues. Germline trimming cut 5 bases from V and 3 bases from J; bases unmatched to any gene: 5. Germline values: CDR1 SGHTA, CDR2 FQGNSA. CDR3 in amino acids: CASSQTSGRSYEQYF. Written as DNA, the CDR3 is TGTGCCAGCAGCCAGACTAGCGGGAGAAGCTACGAGCAGTACTTC.

This chain connects TRBV4-2 to TRBJ2-7; 7 nucleotides align to TRBD1. V gave up 3 bases and J gave up 0 bases; unmatched junction bases: 2. CDR3 length equals 14 residues. From germline, CDR1 is LGHNA and CDR2 YNFKEQ. The chain's CDR3 is CASSQDRSSYEQYF. CDR3 nucleotides: TGTGCCAGCAGCCAGGACAGGAGCTCCTACGAGCAGTACTTC.

This chain uses TRBV5-1 with TRBJ2-2, with D maybe TRBD1 (5 bases). Germline V gives CDR1 SGHRS, CDR2 YFSETQ. The CDR3 is 17 amino acids. The V end was cut by 1 base, the J end by 1 base, with 14 bases between. CDR3 protein: CASSLQGSTLNTGELFF. The CDR3 region has the DNA TGCGCCAGCAGCTTGCAGGGCTCGACTCTGAACACCGGGGAGCTGTTTTTT.

The chain has TRBV30 and TRBJ2-1; 10 nucleotides align to TRBD2. The ends lost 2 bases at V and 5 bases at J; junction bases unmatched: 6. Germline CDR1 is GTSNPN and CDR2 is SVGIG (reference sequence). The CDR3 runs to 15 residues. This chain's CDR3 is CAWSPLAGAHNEQFF. The CDR3 DNA reads as TGTGCCTGGAGTCCCCTAGCGGGAGCCCACAATGAGCAGTTCTTC.

This clone was picked up one time. The rearrangement uses TRBV10-3 and TRBJ2-2; unclear D gene. The CDR3 covers 12 residues. V was pared by 3 bases and J by 6 bases, with 5 bases between. The germline CDR1 and CDR2 sequences are ENHRY and SYGVKD. The CDR3 DNA is TGTGCCATCAGTGATGGGCCCGGGGAGCTGTTTTTT. Amino acid sequence: CAISDGPGELFF.

V is TRBV20-1 and J is TRBJ1-5; D is undetermined. This CDR3 contains 11 residues. Germline V gives CDR1 DFQATT, CDR2 SNEGSKA (reference sequence). Trimming stripped 6 bases from V and 7 bases from J, with 10 bases between. The CDR3 sequence: CSASPGQPQHF. CDR3 in DNA: TGCAGTGCCTCCCCGGGACAGCCCCAGCATTTT.

This clone appeared once. The chain carries TRBV20-1 and TRBJ2-1; D gene ambiguous. V was trimmed by 8 bases and J by 10 bases, leaving 12 bases between them. This CDR3 spans 10 amino acids. Germline V gene sequence: CDR1 DFQATT, CDR2 SNEGSKA (reference sequence). The CDR3: CSRPGPEQFF. CDR3 bases: TGCAGTAGACCGGGCCCAGAGCAGTTCTTC.

This chain uses TRBV9 with TRBJ1-4; the D gene is possibly TRBD1 (5 bases). Trimming cost V 0 bases and J 7 bases, with 13 bases left between them. The CDR3 consists of 15 residues. The germline gives CDR1 SGDLS, CDR2 YYNGEE. CDR3 in amino acids: CASSVVAGVGEKLFF. The CDR3 DNA follows: TGTGCCAGCAGCGTAGTGGCGGGGGTAGGTGAAAAACTGTTTTTT.